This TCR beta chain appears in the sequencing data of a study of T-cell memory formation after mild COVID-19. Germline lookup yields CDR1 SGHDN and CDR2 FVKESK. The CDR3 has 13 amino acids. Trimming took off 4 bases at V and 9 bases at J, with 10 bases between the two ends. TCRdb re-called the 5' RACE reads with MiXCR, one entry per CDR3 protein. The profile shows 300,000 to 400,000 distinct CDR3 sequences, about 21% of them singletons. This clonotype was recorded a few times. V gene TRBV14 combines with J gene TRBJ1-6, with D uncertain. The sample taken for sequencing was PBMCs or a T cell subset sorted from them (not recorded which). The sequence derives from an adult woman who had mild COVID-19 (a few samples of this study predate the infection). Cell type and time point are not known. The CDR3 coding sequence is TGTGCCAGCAGCCGGGTGACGAGTTCACCCCTCCACTTT. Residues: CASSRVTSSPLHF.